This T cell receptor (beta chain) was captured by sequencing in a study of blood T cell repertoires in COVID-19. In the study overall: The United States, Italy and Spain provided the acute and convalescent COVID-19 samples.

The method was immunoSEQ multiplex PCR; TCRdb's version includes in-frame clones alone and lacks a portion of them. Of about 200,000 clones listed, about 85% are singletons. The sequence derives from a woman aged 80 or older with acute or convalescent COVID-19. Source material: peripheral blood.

The CDR3 nucleotides are TGTGCCAGTAGTGGGACAGGTGGAGTCACTGAAGCTTTCTTT. Its translation is CASSGTGGVTEAFF. The chain links TRBV19 to TRBJ1-1; 8 bases match TRBD1. The V segment lost 5 bases and the J segment 4 bases; nucleotides outside the gene matches: 6. The germline V gene has CDR1 LNHDA and CDR2 SQIVND (reference sequence). CDR3 length equals 14 residues. The full variable domain, completed using reference TRBV19 and TRBJ1-1, is DGGITQSPKYLFRKEGQNVTLSCEQNLNHDAMYWYRQDPGQGLRLIYYSQIVNDFQKGDIAEGYSVSREKKESFPLTVTSAQKNPTAFYLCASSGTGGVTEAFFGQGTRLTVV.